The 3 T cell receptor beta chains in this list originate from one sample, sequenced in a study of CXCR3-negative and CXCR3-positive naive CD8 T cells. UMI-labeled 5' RACE yielded the TRB cDNA libraries. TCRdb reanalyzed the 5' RACE reads, giving one entry per CDR3 protein sequence and no DNA. Across 150,000 or so distinct CDR3 sequences, the top ten clones capture about 0.3% of the sample. The sample comprised naive CXCR3- CD8+ T cells from blood. Subset defined: CD45RO-CCR7+CD27+CD95- naive CD8+ T cells lacking CXCR3 (TNR3-). These receptors originate from a human donor in good health. Some clones in this sample may be carry-over from other donors' samples.

This chain uses TRBV5-1 with TRBJ2-1; TCRdb's assignment of TRBD2 cannot be checked, as there is no DNA. Germline CDR1 reads SGHRS; CDR2 reads YFSETQ. The CDR3 sequence is 17 residues long. The CDR3 sequence: CASSFALGLAGGNEQFF.

The CDR3: CASSQGVQLDEQFF. The rearrangement links TRBV4-1 to TRBJ2-1. CDR1 MGHRA and CDR2 YSYEKL come from the germline V gene. The CDR3 totals 14 residues.

The V gene is TRBV28, the J gene TRBJ1-1; the D gene TCRdb calls, TRBD1, cannot be checked with no DNA. The germline gives CDR1 MDHEN, CDR2 SYDVKM. The CDR3 contains 16 residues. The CDR3 spells CASSLAGTGGLTEAFF.